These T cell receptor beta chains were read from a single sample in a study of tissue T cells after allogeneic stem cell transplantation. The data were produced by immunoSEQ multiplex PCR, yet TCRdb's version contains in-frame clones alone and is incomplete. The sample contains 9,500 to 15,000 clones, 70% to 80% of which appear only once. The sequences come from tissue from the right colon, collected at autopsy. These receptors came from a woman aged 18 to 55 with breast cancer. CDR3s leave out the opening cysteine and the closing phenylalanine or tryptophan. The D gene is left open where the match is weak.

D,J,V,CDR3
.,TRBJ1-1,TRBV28,ASSSQGPMNTEAF
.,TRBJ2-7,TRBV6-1,ASSEQTGSSYEQY
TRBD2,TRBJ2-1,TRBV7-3,ASSLRTSGDNEQF
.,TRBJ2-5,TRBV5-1,ASSPFNMETQY
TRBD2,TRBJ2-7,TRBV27,ASSPRSGRRTYEQY
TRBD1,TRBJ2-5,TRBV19,ASSRQGRGETQY
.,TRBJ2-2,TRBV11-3,ASSLAVARELF
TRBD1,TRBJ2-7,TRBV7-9,ASSPKVQTGAWEQY
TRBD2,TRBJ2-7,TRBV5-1,ASSFVSGSYEQY
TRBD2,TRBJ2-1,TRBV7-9,ASSSLGLAGGLV
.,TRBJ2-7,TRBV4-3,ASSQESIGSYEQY
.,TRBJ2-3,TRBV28,ASSSPDTQY
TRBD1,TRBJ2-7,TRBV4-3,ASSQTGTGGAGQY
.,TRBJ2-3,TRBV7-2,ASTAGTLYTQY
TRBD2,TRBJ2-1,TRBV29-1,SVRTSEYNEQF
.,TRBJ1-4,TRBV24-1,ATSSGAANEKLF
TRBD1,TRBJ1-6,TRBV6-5,ASSLRQGMTPLH
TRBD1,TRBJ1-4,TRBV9,ASSPTDRGAFSRGEKLF
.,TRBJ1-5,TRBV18,ASSPPVDRKRGAQH
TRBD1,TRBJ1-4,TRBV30,AWSTRTGAGEKLF
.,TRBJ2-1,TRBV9,ASSVGGTGGNEQF
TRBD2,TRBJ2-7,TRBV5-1,ASSGTSGSYEQY
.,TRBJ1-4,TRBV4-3,ASSPTFATNEKLF
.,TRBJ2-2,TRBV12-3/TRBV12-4,ASSLRGFGELF
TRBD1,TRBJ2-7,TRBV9,ASSQQGGSYEQY
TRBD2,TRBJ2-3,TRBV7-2,ASSQGLAGVADTQY
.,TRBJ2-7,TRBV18,ASSPPDRSYEQY
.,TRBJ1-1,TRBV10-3,AISEGSGGRQNTEAF
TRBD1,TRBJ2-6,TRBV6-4,ASSDRQGGGDSGANVLT
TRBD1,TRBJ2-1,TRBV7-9,ASRAGTGPWNEQF
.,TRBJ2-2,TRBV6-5,ASSTSGSTGGELF